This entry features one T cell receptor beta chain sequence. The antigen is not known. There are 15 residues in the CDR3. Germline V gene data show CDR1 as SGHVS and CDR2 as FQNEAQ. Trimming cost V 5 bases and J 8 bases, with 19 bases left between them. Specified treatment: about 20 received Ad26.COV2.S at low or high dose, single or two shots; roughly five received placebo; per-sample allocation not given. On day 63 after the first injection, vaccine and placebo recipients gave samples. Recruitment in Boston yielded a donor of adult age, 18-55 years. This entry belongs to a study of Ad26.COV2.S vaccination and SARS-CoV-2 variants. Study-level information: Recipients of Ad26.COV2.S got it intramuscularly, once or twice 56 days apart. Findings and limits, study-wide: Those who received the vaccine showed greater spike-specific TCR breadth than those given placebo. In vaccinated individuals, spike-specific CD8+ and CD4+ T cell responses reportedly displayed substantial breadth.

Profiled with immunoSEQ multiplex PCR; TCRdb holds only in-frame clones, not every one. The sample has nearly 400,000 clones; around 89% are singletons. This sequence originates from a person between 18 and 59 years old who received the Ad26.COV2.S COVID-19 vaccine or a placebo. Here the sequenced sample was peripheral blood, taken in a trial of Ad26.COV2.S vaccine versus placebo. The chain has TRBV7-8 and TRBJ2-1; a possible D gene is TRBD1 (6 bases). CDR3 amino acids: CASSPAGLGADEQFF. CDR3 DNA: TGTGCCAGCAGCCCCGCCGGTCTGGGGGCCGATGAGCAGTTCTTC.